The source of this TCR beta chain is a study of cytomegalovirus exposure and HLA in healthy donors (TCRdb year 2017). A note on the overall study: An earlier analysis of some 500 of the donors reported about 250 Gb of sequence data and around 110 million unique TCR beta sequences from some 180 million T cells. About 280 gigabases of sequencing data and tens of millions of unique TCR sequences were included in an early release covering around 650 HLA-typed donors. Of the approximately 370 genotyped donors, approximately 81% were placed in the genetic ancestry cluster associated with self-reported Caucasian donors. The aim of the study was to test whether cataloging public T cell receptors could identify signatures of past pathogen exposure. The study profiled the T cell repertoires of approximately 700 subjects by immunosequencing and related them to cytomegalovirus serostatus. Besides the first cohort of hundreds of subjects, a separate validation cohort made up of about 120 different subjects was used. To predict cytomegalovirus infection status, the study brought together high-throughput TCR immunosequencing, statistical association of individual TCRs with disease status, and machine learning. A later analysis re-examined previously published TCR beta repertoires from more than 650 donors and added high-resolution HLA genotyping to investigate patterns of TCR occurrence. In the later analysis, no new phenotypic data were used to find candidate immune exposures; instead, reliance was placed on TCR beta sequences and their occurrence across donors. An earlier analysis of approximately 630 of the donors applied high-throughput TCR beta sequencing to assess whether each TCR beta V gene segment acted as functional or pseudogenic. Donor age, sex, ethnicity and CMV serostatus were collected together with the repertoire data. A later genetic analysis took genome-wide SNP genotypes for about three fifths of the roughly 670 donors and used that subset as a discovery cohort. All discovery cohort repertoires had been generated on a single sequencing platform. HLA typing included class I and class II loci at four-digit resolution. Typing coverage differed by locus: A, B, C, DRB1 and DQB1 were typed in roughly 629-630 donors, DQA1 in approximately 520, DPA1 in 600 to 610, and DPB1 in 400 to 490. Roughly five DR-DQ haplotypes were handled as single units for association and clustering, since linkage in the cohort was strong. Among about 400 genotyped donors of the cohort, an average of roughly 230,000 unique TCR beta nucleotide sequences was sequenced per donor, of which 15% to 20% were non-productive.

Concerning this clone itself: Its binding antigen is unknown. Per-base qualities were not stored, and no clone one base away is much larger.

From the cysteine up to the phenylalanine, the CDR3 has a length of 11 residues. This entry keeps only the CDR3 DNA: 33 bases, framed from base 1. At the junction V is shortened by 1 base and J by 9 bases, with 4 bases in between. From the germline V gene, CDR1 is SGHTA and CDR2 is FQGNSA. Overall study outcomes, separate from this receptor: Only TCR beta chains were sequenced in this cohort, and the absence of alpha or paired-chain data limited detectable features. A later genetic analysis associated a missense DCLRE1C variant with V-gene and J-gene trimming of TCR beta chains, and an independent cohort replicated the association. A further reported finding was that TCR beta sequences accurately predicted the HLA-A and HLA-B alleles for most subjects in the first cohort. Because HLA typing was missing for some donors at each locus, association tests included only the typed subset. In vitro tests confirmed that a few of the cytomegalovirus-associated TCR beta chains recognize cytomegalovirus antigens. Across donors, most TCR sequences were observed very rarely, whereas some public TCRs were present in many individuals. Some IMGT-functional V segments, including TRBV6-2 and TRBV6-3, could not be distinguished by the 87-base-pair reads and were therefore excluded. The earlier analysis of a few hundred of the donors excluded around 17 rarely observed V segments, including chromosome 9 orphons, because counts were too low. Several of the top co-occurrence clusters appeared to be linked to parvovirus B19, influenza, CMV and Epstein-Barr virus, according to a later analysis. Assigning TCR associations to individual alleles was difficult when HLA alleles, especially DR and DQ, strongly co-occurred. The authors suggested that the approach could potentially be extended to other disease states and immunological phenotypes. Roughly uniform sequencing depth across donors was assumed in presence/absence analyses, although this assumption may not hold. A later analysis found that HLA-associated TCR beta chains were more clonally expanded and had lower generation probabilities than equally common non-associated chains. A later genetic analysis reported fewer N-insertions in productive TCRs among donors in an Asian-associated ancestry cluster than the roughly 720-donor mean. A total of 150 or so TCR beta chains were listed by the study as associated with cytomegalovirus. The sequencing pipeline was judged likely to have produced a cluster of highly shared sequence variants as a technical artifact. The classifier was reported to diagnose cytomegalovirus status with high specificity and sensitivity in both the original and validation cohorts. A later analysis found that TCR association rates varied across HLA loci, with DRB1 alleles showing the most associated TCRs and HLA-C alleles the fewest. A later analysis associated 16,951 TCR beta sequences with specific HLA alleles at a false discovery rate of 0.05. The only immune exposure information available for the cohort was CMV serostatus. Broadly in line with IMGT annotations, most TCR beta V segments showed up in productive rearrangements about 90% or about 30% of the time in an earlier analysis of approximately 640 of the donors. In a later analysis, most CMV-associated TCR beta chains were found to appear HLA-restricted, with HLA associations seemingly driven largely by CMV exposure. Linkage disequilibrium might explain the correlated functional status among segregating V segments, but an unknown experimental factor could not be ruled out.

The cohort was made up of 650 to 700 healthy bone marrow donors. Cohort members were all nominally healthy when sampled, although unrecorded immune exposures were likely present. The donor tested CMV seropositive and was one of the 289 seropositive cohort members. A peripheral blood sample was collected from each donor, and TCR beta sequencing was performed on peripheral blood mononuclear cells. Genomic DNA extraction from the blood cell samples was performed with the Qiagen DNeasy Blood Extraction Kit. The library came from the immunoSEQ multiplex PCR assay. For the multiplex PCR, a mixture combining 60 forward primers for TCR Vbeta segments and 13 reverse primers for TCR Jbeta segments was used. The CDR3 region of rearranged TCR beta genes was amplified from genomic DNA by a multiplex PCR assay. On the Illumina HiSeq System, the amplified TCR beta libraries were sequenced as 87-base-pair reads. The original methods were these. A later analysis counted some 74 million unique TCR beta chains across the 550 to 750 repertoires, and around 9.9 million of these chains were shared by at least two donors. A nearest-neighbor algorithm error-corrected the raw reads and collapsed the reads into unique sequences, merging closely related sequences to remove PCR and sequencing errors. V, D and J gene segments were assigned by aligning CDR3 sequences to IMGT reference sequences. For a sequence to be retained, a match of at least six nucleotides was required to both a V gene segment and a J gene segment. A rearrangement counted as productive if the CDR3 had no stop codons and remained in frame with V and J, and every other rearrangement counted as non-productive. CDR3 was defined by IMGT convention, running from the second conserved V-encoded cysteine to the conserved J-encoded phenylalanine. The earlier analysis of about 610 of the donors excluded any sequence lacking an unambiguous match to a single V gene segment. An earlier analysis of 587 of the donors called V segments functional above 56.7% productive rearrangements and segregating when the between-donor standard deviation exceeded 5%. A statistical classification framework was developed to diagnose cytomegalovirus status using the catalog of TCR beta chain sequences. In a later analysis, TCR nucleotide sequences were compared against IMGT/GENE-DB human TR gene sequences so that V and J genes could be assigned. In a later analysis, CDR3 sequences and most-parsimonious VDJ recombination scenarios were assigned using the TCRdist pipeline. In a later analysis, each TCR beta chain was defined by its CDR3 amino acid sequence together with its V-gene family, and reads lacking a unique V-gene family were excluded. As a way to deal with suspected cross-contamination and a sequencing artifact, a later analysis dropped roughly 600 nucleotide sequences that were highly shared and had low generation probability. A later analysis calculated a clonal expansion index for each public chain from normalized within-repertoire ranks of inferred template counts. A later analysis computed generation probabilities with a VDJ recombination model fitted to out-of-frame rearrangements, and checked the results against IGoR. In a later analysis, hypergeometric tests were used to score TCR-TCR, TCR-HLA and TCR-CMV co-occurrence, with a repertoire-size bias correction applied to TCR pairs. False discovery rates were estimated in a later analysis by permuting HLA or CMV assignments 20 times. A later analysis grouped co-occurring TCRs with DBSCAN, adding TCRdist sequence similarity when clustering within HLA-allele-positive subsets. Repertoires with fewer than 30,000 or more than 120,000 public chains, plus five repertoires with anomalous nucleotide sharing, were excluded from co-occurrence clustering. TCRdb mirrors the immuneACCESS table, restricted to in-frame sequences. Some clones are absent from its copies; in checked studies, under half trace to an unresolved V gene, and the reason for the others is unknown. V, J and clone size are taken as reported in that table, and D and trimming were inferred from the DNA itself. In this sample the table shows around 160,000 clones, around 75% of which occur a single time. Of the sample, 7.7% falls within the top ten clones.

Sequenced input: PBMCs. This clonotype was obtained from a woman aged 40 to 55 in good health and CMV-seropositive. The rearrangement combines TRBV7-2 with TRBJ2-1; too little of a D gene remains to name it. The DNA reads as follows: TGTGCCAGCAGCTTAGTTAGTGAGCAGTTCTTC. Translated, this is CASSLVSEQFF. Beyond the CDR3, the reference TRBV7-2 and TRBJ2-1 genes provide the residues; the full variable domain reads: GAGVSQSPSNKVTEKGKDVELRCDPISGHTALYWYRQSLGQGLEFLIYFQGNSAPDKSGLPSDRFSAERTGGSVSTLTIQRTQQEDSAVYLCASSLVSEQFFGPGTRLTVL.